Following are 17 T cell receptor beta chains from one sample sequenced in a study of T cells in Graves' hyperthyroidism and ophthalmopathy. What was amplified from RNA transcripts were TCR beta CDR3 regions. With the HTBI primer set, the TCR CDR3 went through a first round of RT-PCR. MiXCR, run by TCRdb on the multiplex PCR reads, gives a single entry per CDR3 protein. This sample has around 580,000 distinct CDR3 sequences, with more than 45% found just once. Material: peripheral blood or thyroid tissue (not recorded which). These receptors were taken from a woman aged 18-29 years with Graves' hyperthyroidism.

This clonotype was counted once. V is TRBV2 and J is TRBJ2-7, with 11 positions matching TRBD2. There are 14 residues in the CDR3. J gave up 4 bases and V 7 bases, and 6 bases lay outside the gene matches. The germline V gene has CDR1 SNHLY and CDR2 FYNNEI. The CDR3 protein is CASIGTSGSYEQYF. The CDR3 DNA reads TGTGCCAGCATCGGGACTAGCGGTTCGTACGAGCAGTACTTC.

There are many counts of this clonotype. The rearrangement uses TRBV10-3 and TRBJ2-6; 9 positions match TRBD2. CDR3 length: 18 residues. With V trimmed by 8 bases and J by 0 bases, 11 bases remained unmatched. Germline loops: CDR1 ENHRY, CDR2 SYGVKD. The CDR3 DNA reads TGTGCCATCGCGGGGGGGCCCACCTCGTACTCTGGGGCCAACGTCCTGACTTTC. As protein: CAIAGGPTSYSGANVLTF.

The sample holds many counts of this clonotype. The chain couples TRBV6-2 or TRBV6-3 to TRBJ2-5, with 7 bases fitting TRBD1. This CDR3 spans 14 amino acids. Germline V lookup: CDR1 MNHEY, CDR2 SVGEGT. With 7 bases clipped from V and 5 bases from J, the junction kept 10 bases outside the gene matches. CDR3 coding DNA: TGTGCCAGCACGACAGGGCTGACGATGGAGACCCAGTACTTC. This sequence encodes CASTTGLTMETQYF.

This clonotype occurred many times. This rearrangement joins TRBV24-1 to TRBJ1-5; 7 bases are a match to TRBD1. After removal of 3 bases from V and 6 bases from J, the junction contained 10 bases not matched to a gene. The length of the CDR3 is 16 residues. The germline gives CDR1 KGHDR, CDR2 SFDVKD. DNA for the CDR3: TGTGCCACCAGTGATCCCGCCGACAGGGCTGGTCAGCCCCAGCATTTT. Its translation is CATSDPADRAGQPQHF.

This sequence joins TRBV7-2 and TRBJ1-1; possible D gene TRBD1, 5 bases. The CDR3 runs 14 residues. V lost 5 bases, J lost 1 base, and 11 bases lay in between. Per the germline V gene, CDR1 is SGHTA and CDR2 is FQGNSA. CDR3 residues: CASSTGRQNTEAFF. CDR3 bases: TGTGCCAGCAGCACGGGACGGCAGAACACTGAAGCTTTCTTT.

The table lists this clonotype with a few counts. A much more abundant neighbour one base away suggests this may be a read error. The chain joins TRBV12-3 or TRBV12-4 to TRBJ1-1, with D unresolved. Trimming pared 6 bases from V and 13 bases from J, leaving 18 bases between. The CDR3 is made up of 12 amino acids. CDR3 bases: TGTGCCAGCAGCCTCATGACTCAGCAAGTTTTCTTT. It specifies CASSLMTQQVFF.

This chain uses TRBV20-1 with TRBJ1-2; 9 bases are shared with TRBD1. CDR3 length: 14 amino acids. Germline loops: CDR1 DFQATT, CDR2 SNEGSKA (reference sequence). J was trimmed by 8 bases and V by 6 bases; bases with no gene match: 13. CDR3 sequence reads: CSASSAQGARGYTF. The CDR3 DNA is TGCAGTGCCAGCAGCGCACAGGGGGCGCGGGGCTACACCTTC.

The chain couples TRBV7-8 to TRBJ1-1; 7 bases fit TRBD1. Germline CDR1 reads SGHVS; CDR2 reads FQNEAQ. The junction had 11 bases not matched to a gene; V was cut back by 3 bases and J by 1 base. The CDR3 length is 17 residues. The CDR3 sequence is CASSFWRNRGSNTEAFF. As DNA, the CDR3 is TGTGCCAGCAGCTTCTGGAGAAACAGGGGATCGAACACTGAAGCTTTCTTT.

This clonotype was detected only a few times. This chain uses TRBV5-4 with TRBJ1-2, with D perhaps TRBD1 (5 bases). CDR1 and CDR2 (germline): SGHNT, YYREEE (reference sequence). V lost 0 bases and J lost 6, with 15 bases in between. There are 15 residues in the CDR3. The CDR3 region is CASSLDQGYSHGYTF. Written as DNA, the CDR3 is TGTGCCAGCAGCTTGGATCAGGGTTATTCGCATGGCTACACCTTC.

The sample holds a few counts of this clonotype. The rearrangement links TRBV10-2 to TRBJ2-5, with TRBD1 matching over 9 bases. The J call may be wrong; the DNA end is better matched by TRBJ2-1. The CDR3 length is 12 residues. CDR1 and CDR2 (germline): WSHSY, SAAADI. CDR3 loop: CASSRQGDAQFF. CDR3 in DNA: TGCGCCAGCAGTCGACAGGGGGACGCTCAGTTCTTC.

The V gene is TRBV10-2, the J gene TRBJ2-2; D gene ambiguous. V lost 4 bases and J 5 bases, leaving 14 bases between the germline ends. The CDR3 consists of 15 residues. Germline values: CDR1 WSHSY, CDR2 SAAADI. The CDR3 DNA follows: TGCGCCAGCAGTGCCGGAGTAGCAGAGACCGGGGAGCTGTTTTTT. It encodes CASSAGVAETGELFF.

Regarding this clonotype: A read error may explain this, as a much larger clone is one base away. The chain joins TRBV19 to TRBJ1-1, with D unresolved. Germline CDR1 is LNHDA and CDR2 is SQIVND (reference sequence). V lost 11 bases, J lost 2 bases, and 18 bases lay in between. This CDR3 region has 14 residues. The CDR3 reads CAWNLGRINTEAFF. CDR3 nucleotide sequence: TGTGCCTGGAACCTCGGACGGATAAACACTGAAGCTTTCTTT.

Many counts were recorded for this clonotype. This chain uses TRBV5-1 with TRBJ1-1; D is uncertain. Trimming removed 0 bases from V and 1 base from J, with 10 bases in between. CDR1 is SGHRS and CDR2 is YFSETQ in the germline V gene. There are 15 residues in the CDR3. The CDR3 coding sequence is TGCGCCAGCAGCTTGGGCCCCTCCGGGAACACTGAAGCTTTCTTT. This translates into CASSLGPSGNTEAFF.

This clonotype was counted ten times or more. The chain couples TRBV7-2 to TRBJ1-2, with D perhaps matching TRBD1 (5 bases). Trimming shortened V by 3 bases and J by 4 bases, and 12 bases separated the two germline ends. The CDR3 runs to 14 residues. CDR1 and CDR2 (germline): SGHTA, FQGNSA. The CDR3 reads CASSFYQGPYGYTF. In DNA form, the CDR3 reads TGTGCCAGCAGCTTCTACCAGGGCCCCTATGGCTACACCTTC.

The V call is TRBV29-1, the J call TRBJ1-1; D is unresolved. This CDR3 has 15 amino acids. The ends were cut back, 8 bases at V and 4 bases at J, with 23 bases in the middle. CDR1 is SQVTM, CDR2 ANQGSEA, per germline. CDR3 loop: CSSDQPRVKVTEAFF. The DNA for the CDR3 is TGCAGCAGTGACCAACCGAGAGTTAAGGTCACTGAAGCTTTCTTT.

At least ten counts were recorded for this clonotype. The rearrangement uses TRBV4-1 and TRBJ1-1; D might be TRBD1 (6 bases). The CDR3 contains 15 residues. Germline CDR1 MGHRA, CDR2 YSYEKL. V dropped 4 bases and J dropped 4 bases, with 16 bases sitting between them. CDR3 sequence reads: CASSPAAGVGTEAFF. The DNA of the CDR3 is TGCGCCAGCAGCCCTGCCGCAGGGGTGGGCACTGAAGCTTTCTTT.

At least ten counts were recorded for this clonotype. This chain joins TRBV29-1 and TRBJ1-2; a possible D gene is TRBD1 (5 bases). V lost 0 bases and J lost 4, with 15 bases in between. Germline V gene lookup returns CDR1 SQVTM and CDR2 ANQGSEA. CDR3 size: 15 residues. The CDR3: CSVEDRGRGIYGYTF. CDR3 DNA: TGCAGCGTTGAAGATCGAGGCCGGGGGATCTATGGCTACACCTTC.